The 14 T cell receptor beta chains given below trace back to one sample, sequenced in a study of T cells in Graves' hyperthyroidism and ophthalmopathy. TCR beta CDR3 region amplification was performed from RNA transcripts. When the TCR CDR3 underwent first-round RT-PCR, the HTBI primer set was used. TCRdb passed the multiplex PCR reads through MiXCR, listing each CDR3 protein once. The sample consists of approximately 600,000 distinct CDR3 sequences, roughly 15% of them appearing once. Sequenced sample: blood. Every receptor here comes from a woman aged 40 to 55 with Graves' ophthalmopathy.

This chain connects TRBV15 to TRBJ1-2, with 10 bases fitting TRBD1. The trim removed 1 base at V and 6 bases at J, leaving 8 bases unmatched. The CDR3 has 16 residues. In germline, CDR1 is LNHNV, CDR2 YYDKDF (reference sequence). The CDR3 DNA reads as TGTGCCACCAGCAGAGGGGGACAGGGGATGGCTGATGGCTACACCTTC. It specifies CATSRGGQGMADGYTF.

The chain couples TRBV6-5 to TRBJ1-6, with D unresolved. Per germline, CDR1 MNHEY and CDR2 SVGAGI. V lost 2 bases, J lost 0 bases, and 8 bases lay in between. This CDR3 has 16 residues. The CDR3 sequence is CASSYNGGSYNSPLHF. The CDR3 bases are TGTGCCAGCAGTTACAACGGTGGCTCCTATAATTCACCCCTCCACTTT.

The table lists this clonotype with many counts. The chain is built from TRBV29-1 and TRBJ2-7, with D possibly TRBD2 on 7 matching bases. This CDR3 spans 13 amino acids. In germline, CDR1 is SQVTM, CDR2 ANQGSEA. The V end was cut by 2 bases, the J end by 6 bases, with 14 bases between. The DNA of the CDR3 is TGCAGCGTTGAAAGAGGGGGGGGACGCGAGCAGTACTTC. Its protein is CSVERGGGREQYF.

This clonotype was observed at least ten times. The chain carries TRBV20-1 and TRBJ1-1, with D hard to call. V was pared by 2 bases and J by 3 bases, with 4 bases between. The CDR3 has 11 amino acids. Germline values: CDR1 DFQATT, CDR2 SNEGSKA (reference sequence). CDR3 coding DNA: TGCAGTGCTAGACCGTACACTGAAGCTTTCTTT. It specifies CSARPYTEAFF.

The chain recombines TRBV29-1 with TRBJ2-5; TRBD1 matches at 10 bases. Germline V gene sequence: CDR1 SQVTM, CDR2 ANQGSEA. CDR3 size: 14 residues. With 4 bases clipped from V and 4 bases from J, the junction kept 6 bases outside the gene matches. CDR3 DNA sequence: TGCAGCGTTGTCCGGGACAGGGGACGAGAGACCCAGTACTTC. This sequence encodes CSVVRDRGRETQYF.

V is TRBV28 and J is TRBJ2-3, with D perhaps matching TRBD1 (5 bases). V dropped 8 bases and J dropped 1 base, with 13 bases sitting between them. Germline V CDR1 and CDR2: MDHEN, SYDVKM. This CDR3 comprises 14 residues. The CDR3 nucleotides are TGTGCCAGCGGGGTGGACACACGCACAGATACGCAGTATTTT. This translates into CASGVDTRTDTQYF.

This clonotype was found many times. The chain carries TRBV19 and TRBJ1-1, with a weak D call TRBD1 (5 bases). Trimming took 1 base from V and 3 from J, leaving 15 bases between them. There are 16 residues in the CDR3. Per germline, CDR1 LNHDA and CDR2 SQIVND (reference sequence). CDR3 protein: CASSIAPTGGDTEAFF. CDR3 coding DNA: TGTGCCAGTAGTATAGCCCCAACAGGAGGGGACACTGAAGCTTTCTTT.

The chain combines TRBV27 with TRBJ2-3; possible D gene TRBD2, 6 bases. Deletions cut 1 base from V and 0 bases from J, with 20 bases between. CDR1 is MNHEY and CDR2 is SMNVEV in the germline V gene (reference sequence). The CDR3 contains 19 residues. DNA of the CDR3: TGTGCCAGCAGTTTATGGGGCCCCCTTGGGACTGATAGCACAGATACGCAGTATTTT. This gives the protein CASSLWGPLGTDSTDTQYF.

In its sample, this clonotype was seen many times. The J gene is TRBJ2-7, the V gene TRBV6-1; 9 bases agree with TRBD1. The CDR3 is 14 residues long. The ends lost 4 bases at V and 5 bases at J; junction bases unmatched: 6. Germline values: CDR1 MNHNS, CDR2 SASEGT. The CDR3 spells CASSGETGGNEQYF. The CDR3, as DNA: TGTGCCAGCAGTGGAGAGACAGGGGGAAACGAGCAGTACTTC.

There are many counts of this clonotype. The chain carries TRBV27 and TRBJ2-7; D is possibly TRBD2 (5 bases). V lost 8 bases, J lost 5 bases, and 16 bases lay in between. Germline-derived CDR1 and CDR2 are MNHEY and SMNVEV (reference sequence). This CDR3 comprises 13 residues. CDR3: CASRAASADEQYF. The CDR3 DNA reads TGTGCCAGCCGAGCGGCTTCTGCCGACGAGCAGTACTTC.

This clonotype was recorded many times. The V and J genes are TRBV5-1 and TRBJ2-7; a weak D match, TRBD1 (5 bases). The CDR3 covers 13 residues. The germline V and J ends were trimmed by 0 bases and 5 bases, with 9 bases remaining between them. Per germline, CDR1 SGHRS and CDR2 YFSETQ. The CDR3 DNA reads TGCGCCAGCAGCTTGGCGCAGGGAAACGAGCAGTACTTC. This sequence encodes CASSLAQGNEQYF. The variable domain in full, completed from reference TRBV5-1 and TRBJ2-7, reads KAGVTQTPRYLIKTRGQQVTLSCSPISGHRSVSWYQQTPGQGLQFLFEYFSETQRNKGNFPGRFSGRQFSNSRSEMNVSTLELGDSALYLCASSLAQGNEQYFGPGTRLTVT.

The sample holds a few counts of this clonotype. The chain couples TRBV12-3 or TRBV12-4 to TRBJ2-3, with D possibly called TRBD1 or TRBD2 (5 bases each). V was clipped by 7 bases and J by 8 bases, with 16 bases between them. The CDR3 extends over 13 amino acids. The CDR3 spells CASTTGPARTQYF. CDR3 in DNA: TGTGCCAGCACCACGGGACCCGCGCGTACGCAGTATTTT.

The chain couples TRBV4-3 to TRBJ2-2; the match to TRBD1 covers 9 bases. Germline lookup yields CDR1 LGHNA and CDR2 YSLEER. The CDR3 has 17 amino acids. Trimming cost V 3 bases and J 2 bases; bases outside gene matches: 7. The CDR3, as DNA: TGCGCCAGCAGCCATTCCCCGGGACAGGGCAACACCGGGGAGCTGTTTTTT. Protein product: CASSHSPGQGNTGELFF.

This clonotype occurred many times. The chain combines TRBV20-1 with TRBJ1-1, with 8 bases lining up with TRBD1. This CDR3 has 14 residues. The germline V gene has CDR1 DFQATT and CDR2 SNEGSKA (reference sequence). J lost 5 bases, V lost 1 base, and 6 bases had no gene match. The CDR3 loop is CSARAAGGRTEAFF. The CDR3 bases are TGCAGTGCTAGAGCCGCAGGGGGCCGAACTGAAGCTTTCTTT.